This T cell receptor beta chain was observed in a study of T cell responses to AZD1222 COVID-19 vaccine. Study observations and caveats: The study sampled repertoires only after the peak T cell response.

Data came from immunoSEQ multiplex PCR; TCRdb stores just in-frame clones and leaves some out. In the table there are 150,000 to 160,000 clones, approximately 87% of which are singletons. The CDR3 runs 15 residues. V dropped 3 bases and J dropped 2 bases, with 14 bases sitting between them. Germline V gene data show CDR1 as SGHTA and CDR2 as FQGNSA. Of note for this clone: Its antigen remains unidentified.

The receptor was isolated from an adult who received the AZD1222 COVID-19 vaccine. V is TRBV7-2 and J is TRBJ2-7; D is unresolved. The material sequenced was peripheral blood, taken 28 days after the second AZD1222 dose. The CDR3 DNA follows: TGTGCCAGCAGCTTTCCTGGAAGGATCCCCTACGAGCAGTACTTC. Its translation is CASSFPGRIPYEQYF.